This T cell receptor beta chain emerged from a study of blood T cell repertoires in COVID-19. The wider study: Whether acute or convalescent, the COVID-19 samples came from the United States, Italy and Spain. T cells, B-cell-depleted T cells, or PBMCs provided the cDNA or gDNA that served as material.

The CDR3 spans 14 residues. The germline V gene has CDR1 LNHDA and CDR2 SQIVND (reference sequence). V was clipped by 7 bases and J by 7 bases; unmatched bases: 8. In the original analysis: Reference gene primer amplification yielded estimated nucleated cell counts. Profiled with immunoSEQ multiplex PCR; TCRdb holds only in-frame clones, not every one. V and J calls and clone size come straight from that table; D and trimming were deduced from the DNA. The sample holds 200,000 to 250,000 clones, almost 85% seen once. Sequenced input: peripheral blood. The chain links TRBV19 to TRBJ2-1; 9 bases agree with TRBD1. This TCR came from a woman aged 45-59 years with active or convalescent COVID-19. Here the CDR3 DNA reads TGTGCCAGTAAAGAGGACAGGGGTCTGAATGAGCAGTTCTTC. Protein product: CASKEDRGLNEQFF. The entire variable domain, with the rest obtained from reference TRBV19 and TRBJ2-1, is as follows: DGGITQSPKYLFRKEGQNVTLSCEQNLNHDAMYWYRQDPGQGLRLIYYSQIVNDFQKGDIAEGYSVSREKKESFPLTVTSAQKNPTAFYLCASKEDRGLNEQFFGPGTRLTVL.